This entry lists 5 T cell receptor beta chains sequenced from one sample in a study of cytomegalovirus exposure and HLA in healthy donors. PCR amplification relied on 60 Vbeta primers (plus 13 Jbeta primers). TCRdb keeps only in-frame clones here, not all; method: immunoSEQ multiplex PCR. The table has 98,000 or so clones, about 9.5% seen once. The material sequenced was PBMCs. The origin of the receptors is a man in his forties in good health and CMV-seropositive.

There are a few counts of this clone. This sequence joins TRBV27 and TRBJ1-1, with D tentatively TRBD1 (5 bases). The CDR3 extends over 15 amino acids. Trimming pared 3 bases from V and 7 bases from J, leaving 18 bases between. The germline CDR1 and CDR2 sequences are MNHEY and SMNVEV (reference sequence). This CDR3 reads CASSLRGWRDSEAFF. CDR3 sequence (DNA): TGTGCCAGCAGTTTGCGGGGGTGGAGGGATAGTGAAGCTTTCTTT.

CDR3 DNA sequence: TGTGCCAGCAGCTCTGTCGGGACAGCCCAAGAGACCCAGTACTTC. Protein: CASSSVGTAQETQYF. The chain employs TRBV7-2 and TRBJ2-5, with 7 positions matching TRBD1. CDR1 and CDR2 (germline): SGHTA, FQGNSA. Trimming cost V 4 bases and J 1 base; bases outside gene matches: 6. The CDR3 loop spans 15 amino acids.

CDR3 region: CSVDLLGGLNYGYTF. In nucleotides, the CDR3 is TGCAGCGTTGATCTATTGGGAGGACTTAACTATGGCTACACCTTC. The chain links TRBV29-1 to TRBJ1-2; no clear D gene. From germline, CDR1 is SQVTM and CDR2 ANQGSEA. The CDR3 has 15 amino acids. V was pared by 3 bases and J by 1 base, with 15 bases between. Full variable domain (missing parts from reference TRBV29-1 and TRBJ1-2): SAVISQKPSRDICQRGTSLTIQCQVDSQVTMMFWYRQQPGQSLTLIATANQGSEATYESGFVIDKFPISRPNLTFSTLTVSNMSPEDSSIYLCSVDLLGGLNYGYTFGSGTRLTVV.

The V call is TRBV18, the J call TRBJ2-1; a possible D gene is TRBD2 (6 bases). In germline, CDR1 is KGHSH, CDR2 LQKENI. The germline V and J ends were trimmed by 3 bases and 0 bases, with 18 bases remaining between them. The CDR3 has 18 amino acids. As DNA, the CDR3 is TGTGCCAGCTCACCGTCCCTAGCGACCCACAGCTCCTACAATGAGCAGTTCTTC. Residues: CASSPSLATHSSYNEQFF.

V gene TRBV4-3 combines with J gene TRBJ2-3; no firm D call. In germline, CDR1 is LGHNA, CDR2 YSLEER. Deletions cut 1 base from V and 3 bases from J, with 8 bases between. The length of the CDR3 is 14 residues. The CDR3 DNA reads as TGCGCCAGCAGCCAAGCTACTCTTACAGATACGCAGTATTTT. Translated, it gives CASSQATLTDTQYF.